This T cell receptor beta chain is drawn from a study of OX40 agonist ivuxolimab in advanced cancers. Study-wide background: Every 2 weeks, patients got intravenous ivuxolimab at one of six dose levels (0.01-10 mg/kg). Dose-escalation patients were diagnosed with hepatocellular carcinoma, melanoma, renal cell cancer or head and neck cancer. Study-level points and caveats: In the 0.1 to 3.0 mg/kg range, CD4+ and CD8+ blood T cells had expanded clonally by week 6. No antigen was identified for the clonally expanded peripheral T cells.

Repertoires were generated with immunoSEQ multiplex PCR, while TCRdb's copy carries only in-frame clones and drops some. The table records 80,000 or so clones, over 85% of them present only once. Trimming stripped 2 bases from V and 3 bases from J, with 6 bases between. This CDR3 contains 13 residues. Germline CDR1 is SGHDT and CDR2 is YYEEEE. Turning to this clone: Its antigen is unknown.

The V gene is TRBV5-6, the J gene TRBJ2-1, with D unresolved. The receptor was isolated from an adult with an advanced solid tumor such as melanoma, head and neck, liver or kidney cancer. The source material was CD4+ or CD8+ T cells sorted from blood, sampled in a trial of the OX40 agonist ivuxolimab. In nucleotides, the CDR3 is TGTGCCAGCAGCTTACAGAGCTACAATGAGCAGTTCTTC. Protein product: CASSLQSYNEQFF.